Sequencing of this TCR beta chain was carried out in a study of blood T cells in healthy people across ages. Regarding the study as a whole: Both higher diversity and more naive CD4+ cells marked long-lived donors when set against aged donors. Estimated diversity across one million T cells was deemed an underestimate.

Per the germline V gene, CDR1 is MNHEY and CDR2 is SMNVEV (reference sequence). The CDR3 length is 16 residues. Of note for this clonotype: What it recognizes is unknown. Sequence at one end of the junction differs from germline and may be a read error.

Using a J-beta primer mix together with a sample-barcoded 5' primer, a second PCR was run for about 6 to 12 cycles. TCRdb re-called the 5' RACE reads through MiXCR, storing one row per CDR3 protein. This sample has about 1.6 million distinct CDR3 sequences, with about 35% found just once. The source material was blood. The origin of this receptor is a woman in her 30s in good health. The V and J genes are TRBV27 and TRBJ2-5; 9 nucleotides align to TRBD1. The DNA for the CDR3 is TGTGCCAGCAGCCTAACCGGGACAGGGTTGCGGGACCCGATGTTCTTC. This translates into CASSLTGTGLRDPMFF.